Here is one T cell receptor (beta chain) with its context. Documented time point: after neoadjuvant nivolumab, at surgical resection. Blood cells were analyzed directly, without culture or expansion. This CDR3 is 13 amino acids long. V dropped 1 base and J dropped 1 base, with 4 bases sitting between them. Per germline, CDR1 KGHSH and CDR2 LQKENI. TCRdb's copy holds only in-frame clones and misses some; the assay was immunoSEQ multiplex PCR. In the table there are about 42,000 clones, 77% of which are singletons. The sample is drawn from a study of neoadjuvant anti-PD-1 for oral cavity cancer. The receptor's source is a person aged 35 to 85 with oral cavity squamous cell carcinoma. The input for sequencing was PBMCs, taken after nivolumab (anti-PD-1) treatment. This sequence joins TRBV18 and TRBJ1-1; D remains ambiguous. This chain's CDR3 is CASSPQPNTEAFF. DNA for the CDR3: TGTGCCAGCTCACCACAACCGAACACTGAAGCTTTCTTT. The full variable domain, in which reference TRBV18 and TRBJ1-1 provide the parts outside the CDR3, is NAGVMQNPRHLVRRRGQEARLRCSPMKGHSHVYWYRQLPEEGLKFMVYLQKENIIDESGMPKERFSAEFPKEGPSILRIQQVVRGDSAAYFCASSPQPNTEAFFGQGTRLTVV.